Listed below are T cell receptor beta chains from one sample, sequenced in a study of identical twins. TCRdb used MiXCR to reprocess the 5' RACE reads, holding one entry per CDR3 protein. The sample includes some 100,000 distinct CDR3 sequences, less than 6.5% of them seen just once. Material: memory T cells sorted from blood. The receptors were gathered from a woman between 45 and 65 years old in good health. Each CDR3 is given with its conserved first and last residue. A D gene is named only where the DNA matches it firmly. Not every row has a clone size; where given, it reads once, few, many or a size class.

j_call clone_size d_call v_call cdr3_nt cdr3_aa
TRBJ1-4 many TRBD1 TRBV3-1 TGTGCCAGCAGCCAAGACAGGGGGACTAATGAAAAACTGTTTTTT CASSQDRGTNEKLFF
TRBJ1-1 many . TRBV5-1 TGCGCCAGCAGCTTGGACATAATGGGGGCAGCTTTCTTT CASSLDIMGAAFF
TRBJ1-2 few . TRBV2 TGTGCCAGCAGTGCGCAAGGGGCCGCATATGGCTACACCTTC CASSAQGAAYGYTF
TRBJ1-1 . . TRBV7-6 TGTGCCAGCAGCTTAGCTGGGCGTGGCGTCAGGTCGGGTACTGAAGCTTTCTTT CASSLAGRGVRSGTEAFF
TRBJ1-4 many . TRBV4-1 TGCGCCAGCAGCCAACTAGGACTTACGGGGAGGGCTAATGAAAAACTGTTTTTT CASSQLGLTGRANEKLFF
TRBJ1-2 many . TRBV29-1 TGCAGCGTTGAAGCGGGACCTAACTATGGCTACACCTTC CSVEAGPNYGYTF
TRBJ2-1 . . TRBV14 TGTGCCAGCAGCCGAGCAGGCGGGGTATACAATGAGCAGTTCTTC CASSRAGGVYNEQFF
TRBJ1-4 many . TRBV5-1 TGCGCCAGCAGCCGGGGGGCCCAAGGGGAAAAACTGTTTTTT CASSRGAQGEKLFF
TRBJ2-2 many TRBD2 TRBV2 TGTGCCAGCAGCATAAGTTTGTTGAGCGGGGCGGCCGGGGAGCTGTTTTTT CASSISLLSGAAGELFF
TRBJ2-7 many . TRBV12-3/TRBV12-4 TGTGCCAGCAGTTCCGGGGATAGCGGCTCCTACGAGCAGTACTTC CASSSGDSGSYEQYF
TRBJ2-1 . . TRBV7-9 TGTGCCAGCAGCTTAGTGGCCAGGGCCCAGGGATTCAATGAGCAGTTCTTC CASSLVARAQGFNEQFF
TRBJ2-3 many TRBD2 TRBV20-1 TGCAGTGCTTTAGCGGGAGGGCGCACAGATACGCAGTATTTT CSALAGGRTDTQYF
TRBJ2-1 many . TRBV12-3/TRBV12-4 TGTGCCAGCAGTGGGCCAAACAGGGGGCGACTAGCGCTCTTGTATTGGCAGTTCTTC CASSGPNRGRLALLYWQFF
TRBJ2-3 . . TRBV2 TGTGCCAGCAAGTTCTCCCTGCTTCATGCCACAGATACGCAGTATTTT CASKFSLLHATDTQYF
TRBJ1-4 . . TRBV30 TGTGCCTGGGGGCCGGGGATTGAGAATGAAAAACTGTTTTTT CAWGPGIENEKLFF
TRBJ1-6 few . TRBV6-5 TGTGCCAGCAGTCAGCGACAAGGACCTCAGCCCCTCCACTTT CASSQRQGPQPLHF
TRBJ2-7 . . TRBV11-2 TGTGCCAGCAGCTTAGTAAGGGGGGCCTACGAGCAGTACTTC CASSLVRGAYEQYF
TRBJ1-3 . TRBD1 TRBV19 TGTGCCACCGTTGGTAGGGGGCTCCGACCTGGAAACACCATATATTTT CATVGRGLRPGNTIYF
TRBJ1-3 many . TRBV20-1 TGCAGTGCTACCATGAGCTCTGGAAACACCATATATTTT CSATMSSGNTIYF
TRBJ2-1 . . TRBV10-1 TGCGCCAGCAAAAGAATTATCGGGACAAGCTCCTACAATGAGCAGTTCTTC CASKRIIGTSSYNEQFF
TRBJ2-7 few TRBD1 TRBV19 TGTGCCAGTAGTCTAGGGACAGCATACGAGCAGTACTTC CASSLGTAYEQYF
TRBJ2-4 . TRBD2 TRBV5-4 TGTGCCAGCAGCTTGGATGGTAGCGGGAGGGGAAACATTCAGTACTTC CASSLDGSGRGNIQYF
TRBJ2-3 few TRBD1 TRBV29-1 TGCAGCGCCTCGACAGGGGGTAGGGATACGCAGTATTTT CSASTGGRDTQYF
TRBJ2-3 many TRBD2 TRBV29-1 TGCAGCGTTAGAGCGGGATCTATCACAGATACGCAGTATTTT CSVRAGSITDTQYF
TRBJ1-6 many . TRBV6-6 TGTGCCAGCACTACTGGGGGACCCCTCCACTTT CASTTGGPLHF
TRBJ2-1 few . TRBV20-1 TGCAGTGCTAGAGTACCGGGAGTTTACTACAATGAGCAGTTCTTC CSARVPGVYYNEQFF
TRBJ2-7 many . TRBV11-2 TGTGCCAGCGGATGGGACTCGACCTACGAGCAGTACTTC CASGWDSTYEQYF
TRBJ1-2 many . TRBV7-8 TGTGCCAGCAGCCAAGAGGTTTCTGCCTATGGCTACACCTTC CASSQEVSAYGYTF
TRBJ1-5 . . TRBV27 TGTGCCAGCAGTTCCAGGTACCGACCTTATAGCAATCAGCCCCAGCATTTT CASSSRYRPYSNQPQHF
TRBJ2-3 many TRBD2 TRBV3-1 TGTGCCAGCAGCCAAGGGATATGGTCAGCGGGAGGTACAGATACGCAGTATTTT CASSQGIWSAGGTDTQYF
TRBJ2-1 many TRBD1 TRBV27 TGTGCCAGCAGTCACGGGACAGTTAACAATGAGCAGTTCTTC CASSHGTVNNEQFF
TRBJ1-1 . . TRBV21-1 TGTTCCAGCCCCACGGGCACTGAAGCTTTCTTT CSSPTGTEAFF
TRBJ1-1 many . TRBV12-3/TRBV12-4 TGTGCCAGCAGTTTACCAGGGCGGATGAACACTGAAGCTTTCTTT CASSLPGRMNTEAFF
TRBJ2-1 many TRBD2 TRBV19 TGTGCCAGTAGTACCGGACTAGCGGGCAACAATGAGCAGTTCTTC CASSTGLAGNNEQFF
TRBJ2-1 . . TRBV27 TGTGCCAGCAGAAATGTCGTCGAGCAGTTCTTC CASRNVVEQFF
TRBJ1-2 many TRBD1 TRBV25-1 TGTGCCAGCAGTGAATTTACAGGGGGCTATGGCTACACCTTC CASSEFTGGYGYTF
TRBJ2-5 many TRBD2 TRBV5-1 TGCGCCAGCAGCTTGAACTCCGGGAGGTGGGAGACCCAGTACTTC CASSLNSGRWETQYF
TRBJ1-4 many . TRBV11-2 TGTGCCAGCAGCGCTACCCCCGGTGGCGAAAAACTGTTTTTT CASSATPGGEKLFF
TRBJ2-7 . TRBD2 TRBV12-3/TRBV12-4 TGTGCCAGCAGTCCTCGAGTAGCGGGGAACTACGAGCAGTACTTC CASSPRVAGNYEQYF
TRBJ1-5 many . TRBV19 TGTGCCACCGCAGGGAGGAGCAATCAGCCCCAGCATTTT CATAGRSNQPQHF
TRBJ1-1 many . TRBV6-1 TGTGCCAGCAGTGAAGGAACGGACCGGAACACTGAAGCTTTCTTT CASSEGTDRNTEAFF
TRBJ2-3 many TRBD2 TRBV5-1 TGCGCCAGCAGCTCAACTACTAGCGGAGATATAGGGGATACGCAGTATTTT CASSSTTSGDIGDTQYF
TRBJ1-2 many . TRBV7-8 TGTGCCAGCAGCGTCGACGCAACCGGCTACACCTTC CASSVDATGYTF
TRBJ2-3 many . TRBV12-3/TRBV12-4 TGTGCCAGCACACGGGGGTATACGCAGTATTTT CASTRGYTQYF
TRBJ2-1 many . TRBV4-2 TGTGCCAGCAGCCAAACAATGGGACATGAGCAGTTCTTC CASSQTMGHEQFF
TRBJ1-1 few . TRBV2 TGTGCCAGCTCTTCACAGGGAAGAGTGGGCACTGAAGCTTTCTTT CASSSQGRVGTEAFF
TRBJ2-2 . TRBD1 TRBV30 TGTGCCTGGAGTGTCGGGACAGGGGGAACCGGGGAGCTGTTTTTT CAWSVGTGGTGELFF
TRBJ2-7 many TRBD1 TRBV5-6 TGTGCCAGCAGCGAACCGGGACAGGGTTCCTACGAGCAGTACTTC CASSEPGQGSYEQYF
TRBJ2-1 many . TRBV20-1 TGCAGTGCAGAAAGCGGACCCCCCTACAATGAGCAGTTCTTC CSAESGPPYNEQFF
TRBJ2-1 few TRBD2 TRBV11-2 TGTGCCAGCAGCTTACTGCCTAGCGGGAGGGGTGAGCAGTTCTTC CASSLLPSGRGEQFF